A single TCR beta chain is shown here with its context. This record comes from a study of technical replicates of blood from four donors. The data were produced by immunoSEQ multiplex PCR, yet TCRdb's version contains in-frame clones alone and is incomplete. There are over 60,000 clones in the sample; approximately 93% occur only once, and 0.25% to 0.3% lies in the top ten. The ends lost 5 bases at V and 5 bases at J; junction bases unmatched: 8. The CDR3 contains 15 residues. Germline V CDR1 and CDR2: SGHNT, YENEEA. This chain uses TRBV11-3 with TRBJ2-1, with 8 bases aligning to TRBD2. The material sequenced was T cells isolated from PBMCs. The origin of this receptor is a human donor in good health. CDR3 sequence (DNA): TGTGCCAGCAGCCGCCCGGGCGGGAGGAACAATGAGCAGTTCTTC. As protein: CASSRPGGRNNEQFF.